Detailed here is one T cell receptor beta chain. This clonotype turned up a few times. Its specific antigen is unknown. No clone much larger than this one lies a single base away; base qualities are absent. Receptor amplification or capture employed 5' RACE. The run used an Illumina HiSeq 2500. The second PCR ran for about 6 to 12 cycles and used a J-beta primer mix along with a sample-barcoded 5' primer. A template-switch 5' adaptor carrying 12 random nucleotides introduced a unique molecular identifier onto each TCR beta cDNA molecule. Each sample yielded at least 3 million CDR3-containing paired-end reads. First-strand cDNA was synthesized from all RNA with the Mint cDNA synthesis kit, primed by a TRBC-specific oligonucleotide. Following uracil-DNA glycosylase treatment, all cDNA underwent a first 18-cycle PCR with the universal primers M1SS and BC2_uni_R. The authors processed their data as follows. For normalization, 1 million high-quality reads, each with a distinct molecular identifier, were randomly selected from each sample. Reads sharing molecular identifiers were discarded rather than binned into consensus sequences. CDR3 identification, clonotype clustering and error correction used MiTCR with a Q25 quality threshold and the strictest error-elimination algorithm. A nonparametric unseen species model with Euler transformation was used to estimate lower-bound total TCR beta diversity. TCRdb's own reprocessing of the public reads used fastp at Q25 and MiXCR and kept productive beta chains. Identical CDR3 proteins give one entry, which carries the most common genes and DNA. For this entry, the V and J calls and clone size follow TCRdb and not the study's own pipeline. The sample table records about 930,000 distinct CDR3 sequences; 29% of these occur just once. The ten most abundant clones make up 10% of the sample.

According to the germline V gene (reference sequence), CDR1 reads DFQATT and CDR2 reads SNEGSKA. The CDR3 spans 13 residues, from the cysteine through the phenylalanine. The DNA shown is the 39-base CDR3, in frame from base 1. At the junction V is shortened by 5 bases and J by 8 bases; bases outside the gene matches: 7. Systemically healthy Caucasian individuals from Russia, some 36 in total and aged roughly 6 to 95 years, were included as donors. Approximately 10 milliliters of peripheral blood were collected from each donor into EDTA-treated Vacutainer tubes. PBMCs were isolated by Ficoll-Paque density-gradient centrifugation, with at least 6.5 million obtained per sample. Trizol reagent was used to extract total RNA from PBMCs, with at least 6 micrograms per sample. The percentages of naive CD45RAhigh/CD27high T cells were determined by flow cytometry on a PBMC aliquot from every donor. The record originates from a study of blood T cells in healthy people across ages (dated by TCRdb to 2014 to 2015). About the full investigation: Template switching captured roughly one uniquely barcoded TCR beta cDNA molecule per two T cells in model experiments. Four age groups were formed from the donors: young (average 16 years), middle-aged (approximately 40), aged (roughly 56) and long-lived (more than 75). Using the same blood draw, the study looked at two additional independent replicas of 1 million unique cDNA reads for two donors, one aged 18 to 29 and the other aged 80 or older. Age-related changes in TCR beta repertoire diversity were measured in the study by deep sequencing normalized with unique cDNA molecular identifiers.

General study outcomes and caveats: Because profiling used bulk unsorted PBMCs, naive and antigen-experienced compartments could not be compared conclusively. Estimates of total diversity from one million sequenced T cells were regarded as lower bounds and underestimates. The percentage of naive T cells measured by flow cytometry correlated strongly with observed TCR beta diversity. The long-lived group showed more naive CD4+ T cells, fewer expanded clones and increased TCR diversity than the aged group, suggesting age selection. Because donor CMV infection status was unknown, age-related changes in expanded clonotypes were potentially confounded. Observed TCR beta diversity per million T cells fell roughly linearly with age, and a significant reduction was already apparent by age roughly 40.

The data also belong to a second study, concerning T cells of mothers and their children. In that second paper, the authors write: Nine systemically healthy Caucasian individuals served as donors, namely three mothers together with their six children. cDNA synthesis consumed the entire amount of extracted RNA, loaded at about 1.5 ug RNA in each 15 ul reaction. In the second PCR, the M1S primer introduced both the sample barcodes and 2-4 random nucleotides. More than 8 million TCR beta CDR3 reads were obtained from each mother, and roughly 3 million reads were obtained from each child. TCR recombination output is similarly shaped by thymic selection in related and unrelated pairs, with a minor effect exerted by inherited differences. Normalized repertoire overlap was always slightly but never significantly higher in related than unrelated mother-child pairs. With a sensitivity of about 100 clones per million clonotypes, no persistent microchimeric T cell clones were detected. To look for features that set related mother-child pairs apart from unrelated individuals, the researchers ran deep NGS to compare the TCR beta repertoires of mothers and children. Mothers averaged roughly 40 +/- 4 years of age and children averaged about 10 +/- 4 years. After adapter ligation with NEBNext reagents, the libraries were sequenced on Illumina HiSeq 2000 with 100+100 nt paired-end reads. To prevent cross-contamination, the mother and child libraries were prepared one month apart and sequenced in separate runs. Each donor had between about 450,000 and 2,100,000 distinct TCR beta clonotypes identified. Naive TCR beta clonotypes were estimated from low-frequency clonotypes matched to each donor's FACS-determined naive share, without sorting.

The sequence joins TRBV20-1 to TRBJ2-1; TRBD2 lines up with 9 middle nucleotides. The receptor's source is a woman aged 40 to 50 in good health. The sequencing sample was made of blood. The sequenced DNA is TGCAGTGCTCCGAGCGGGGGGCGCGATGAGCAGTTCTTC. The translation is CSAPSGGRDEQFF.